Each of the 22 T cell receptor beta chains below was sequenced from the same sample in a study of CD8 T cells in ankylosing spondylitis. TCRdb redid the calling of the 5' RACE reads with MiXCR, one entry per CDR3 protein. The sample consists of 250,000 to 400,000 distinct CDR3 sequences, around 10% of them appearing once. Specimen: blood, either unsorted or a sorted T cell fraction (not recorded which). All receptors derive from a female donor with ankylosing spondylitis or in good health (not recorded which).

The J gene is TRBJ2-3, the V gene TRBV12-3 or TRBV12-4; TRBD2 matches 12 bases. The CDR3 runs 18 residues. V lost 5 bases and J lost 1; bases outside the gene matches: 10. As DNA, the CDR3 is TGTGCCAGCAGTAATCTAGCGGGAGGGTTACGCGGCACAGATACGCAGTATTTT. Its translation is CASSNLAGGLRGTDTQYF.

As DNA, the CDR3 is TGTGCCAGCAGTCCCCGGACTAGTACATACAATGAGCAGTTCTTC. Its protein is CASSPRTSTYNEQFF. This sequence joins TRBV27 and TRBJ2-1; 7 nucleotides agree with TRBD2. The CDR3 totals 15 residues. Trimming at V came to 5 bases and at J to 4 bases, leaving 8 bases not matched to a gene. The germline CDR1 and CDR2 sequences are MNHEY and SMNVEV (reference sequence).

This clonotype showed up many times. The gene calls are TRBV20-1 and TRBJ2-1; tentatively, D is TRBD2 (6 bases). The CDR3 has 13 amino acids. V was pared by 6 bases and J by 6 bases, with 15 bases between. Germline V CDR1 and CDR2: DFQATT, SNEGSKA (reference sequence). The CDR3 DNA reads TGCAGTGCCCCCGCCCGGGAGTTCAATGAGCAGTTCTTC. As protein: CSAPAREFNEQFF.

This clonotype was observed at least ten times. This rearrangement joins TRBV4-3 to TRBJ2-2; perhaps TRBD2 as D (5 bases). Per the germline V gene, CDR1 is LGHNA and CDR2 is YSLEER. V lost 0 bases, J lost 4 bases, and 12 bases lay in between. The CDR3 contains 16 residues. CDR3 amino acids: CASSQDPIGSTGELFF. DNA of the CDR3: TGCGCCAGCAGCCAAGATCCCATAGGGAGCACCGGGGAGCTGTTTTTT.

The rearrangement links TRBV20-1 to TRBJ2-5, with D tentatively TRBD1 or TRBD2 (5 bases each). V lost 2 bases to trimming and J lost 5 bases, with 12 bases between them. Germline V gene data show CDR1 as DFQATT and CDR2 as SNEGSKA (reference sequence). The CDR3 runs to 13 residues. The CDR3 nucleotides are TGCAGTGCTAGATTCGAGGGGATGGAGACCCAGTACTTC. Its protein is CSARFEGMETQYF.

Many counts were recorded for this clonotype. This rearrangement joins TRBV5-6 to TRBJ2-3; unclear D gene. With 3 bases removed from V and 7 bases from J, the gap between germline ends came to 6 bases. Looked up from germline, CDR1 is SGHDT and CDR2 is YYEEEE. This CDR3 has 11 amino acids. Here the CDR3 DNA reads TGTGCCAGCAGCTCGTTTAATACGCAGTATTTT. This sequence encodes CASSSFNTQYF.

This clonotype was counted at least ten times. V and J are TRBV5-1 and TRBJ2-7; D is unresolved. The CDR3 covers 14 residues. V lost 2 bases and J 1 base, leaving 10 bases between the germline ends. CDR1 is SGHRS and CDR2 is YFSETQ in the germline V gene. This CDR3 is CASSLPGASYEQYF. CDR3 bases: TGCGCCAGCAGCTTACCAGGTGCTTCCTACGAGCAGTACTTC.

The CDR3 protein is CASSFLGGAETQYF. In DNA form, the CDR3 reads TGTGCCAGCAGCTTTTTAGGAGGCGCAGAGACCCAGTACTTC. The chain employs TRBV7-8 and TRBJ2-5; D perhaps matches TRBD2 (5 bases). V was shortened by 3 bases and J by 4 bases, with 12 bases between the two germline ends. The CDR3 totals 14 residues. Germline CDR1 is SGHVS and CDR2 is FQNEAQ.

This clonotype was counted many times. The chain carries TRBV20-1 and TRBJ2-3, with a possible D match to TRBD2 (5 bases). This CDR3 comprises 14 residues. From germline, CDR1 is DFQATT and CDR2 SNEGSKA (reference sequence). V lost 5 bases and J lost 0, with 12 bases in between. CDR3 sequence: CSAPRGSSTDTQYF. The CDR3 DNA is TGCAGTGCTCCCCGGGGATCGAGCACAGATACGCAGTATTTT.

This clonotype came up a few times. V and J are TRBV11-2 and TRBJ2-1; 8 nucleotides match TRBD1. The germline V gene encodes CDR1 SGHAT and CDR2 FQNNGV. J was trimmed by 9 bases and V by 0 bases; bases with no gene match: 19. This CDR3 is built from 19 residues. CDR3 sequence reads: CASSLDSRGHGRGLVEQFF. Written as DNA, the CDR3 is TGTGCCAGCAGCTTAGATTCCCGGGGGCATGGCAGGGGGCTTGTTGAGCAGTTCTTC.

In this sample, this clonotype turned up many times. One junction end does not reproduce the germline sequence, and a read error may be involved. The rearrangement links TRBV7-3 to TRBJ2-3; a possible D gene is TRBD1 (6 bases). The CDR3 has 13 residues. Per germline, CDR1 SGHTA and CDR2 FQGTGA. The CDR3 bases are TGTGCCAGCAGCCCAGGGGTCACAAATACGCAGTATTTT. This codes for CASSPGVTNTQYF.

This clonotype has at least ten counts. V usage is TRBV7-2 and J usage is TRBJ2-1; possible D gene TRBD2, 5 bases. Germline lookup yields CDR1 SGHTA and CDR2 FQGNSA. The V end was cut by 5 bases, the J end by 0 bases, with 11 bases between. The CDR3 sequence is 15 residues long. The DNA for the CDR3 is TGTGCCAGCAGCCTTCGACGGGACTCCTACAATGAGCAGTTCTTC. Translated: CASSLRRDSYNEQFF.

This clonotype was found many times. This chain connects TRBV12-3 or TRBV12-4 to TRBJ2-1; 7 nucleotides align to TRBD2. This CDR3 spans 18 amino acids. Germline trimming cut 2 bases from V and 8 bases from J; bases unmatched to any gene: 18. CDR3 region: CASSLSGAGLGKLDEQFF. The CDR3 DNA follows: TGTGCCAGCAGTTTATCGGGCGCCGGACTAGGAAAGCTCGATGAGCAGTTCTTC.

The genes are TRBV3-1 and TRBJ2-6; D is ambiguous. This CDR3 is built from 15 residues. V gave up 1 base and J gave up 4 bases, with 8 bases separating them. CDR1 and CDR2 from the germline V gene are LGHDT and YNNKEL (reference sequence). The CDR3 loop is CASSQAGSGANVLTF. The CDR3 DNA reads TGTGCCAGCAGCCAAGCGGGTTCAGGGGCCAACGTCCTGACTTTC.

This clonotype was found many times. This chain connects TRBV6-2 or TRBV6-3 to TRBJ1-1, with TRBD1 identical over 7 bases. V was clipped by 2 bases and J by 5 bases; unmatched bases: 5. Germline assignment: CDR1 MNHEY and CDR2 SVGEGT. CDR3 size: 14 residues. CDR3 nucleotides: TGTGCCAGCAGTTACAGGGGGCGCGAAACTGAAGCTTTCTTT. Residues: CASSYRGRETEAFF.

The chain recombines TRBV20-1 with TRBJ1-1; D remains unclear. CDR3 size: 14 residues. V lost 2 bases and J 6 bases, leaving 16 bases between the germline ends. Per germline, CDR1 DFQATT and CDR2 SNEGSKA (reference sequence). CDR3 sequence (DNA): TGCAGTGCTAGAAGTATATCGGATGACTCTGAAGCTTTCTTT. Its translation: CSARSISDDSEAFF.

The table lists this clonotype with many counts. The chain joins TRBV5-6 to TRBJ2-4; D is uncertain. The CDR3 covers 12 residues. Trimming removed 3 bases from V and 7 bases from J, with 8 bases in between. In germline, CDR1 is SGHDT, CDR2 YYEEEE. CDR3 DNA: TGTGCCAGCAGCTGGGCCGGGAACATTCAGTACTTC. It encodes CASSWAGNIQYF.

This clonotype was counted many times. The chain is built from TRBV6-5 and TRBJ2-5; 7 bases line up with TRBD1. This CDR3 spans 15 amino acids. Germline values: CDR1 MNHEY, CDR2 SVGAGI. V dropped 4 bases and J dropped 2; count of bases not matched to a gene: 7. The CDR3, as DNA: TGTGCCAGCAGTTTGACGACAGGGCCACAAGAGACCCAGTACTTC. This translates into CASSLTTGPQETQYF.

This clonotype was found a few times. CDR3: CASSLFSRDPFF. In DNA form, the CDR3 reads TGTGCCAGCAGTCTATTCAGTAGGGACCCGTTCTTC. The chain uses TRBV7-8 and TRBJ2-1; TRBD1 or TRBD2 may be the D gene (5 bases each). Germline V CDR1 and CDR2: SGHVS, FQNEAQ. This CDR3 contains 12 residues. V gave up 6 bases and J gave up 15 bases, with 18 bases separating them. The full variable domain, rest sourced from reference TRBV7-8 and TRBJ2-1, is GAGVSQSPRYKVAKRGQDVALRCDPISGHVSLFWYQQALGQGPEFLTYFQNEAQLDKSGLPSDRFFAERPEGSVSTLKIQRTQQEDSAVYLCASSLFSRDPFFGPGTRLTVL.

This clonotype was observed many times. The rearrangement uses TRBV11-2 and TRBJ2-3, with D maybe TRBD1 (5 bases). Germline-derived CDR1 and CDR2 are SGHAT and FQNNGV. The CDR3 is made up of 14 amino acids. Deletions cut 4 bases from V and 4 bases from J, with 12 bases between. This chain's CDR3 is CASSSRPRADTQYF. In DNA, the CDR3 is TGTGCCAGCAGCTCCCGCCCCAGGGCAGATACGCAGTATTTT. The whole variable domain, filled in from reference TRBV11-2 and TRBJ2-3, reads EAGVAQSPRYKIIEKRQSVAFWCNPISGHATLYWYQQILGQGPKLLIQFQNNGVVDDSQLPKDRFSAERLKGVDSTLKIQPAKLEDSAVYLCASSSRPRADTQYFGPGTRLTVL.

This chain links TRBV5-5 with TRBJ2-3; possible D gene TRBD1, 5 bases. CDR1 is SGHKS and CDR2 is YYEKEE in the germline V gene (reference sequence). There are 15 residues in the CDR3. V was cut by 0 bases and J by 5 bases, with 13 bases left in between. The CDR3 is CASSLGQRVRDTQYF. For the CDR3, the DNA is TGTGCCAGCAGCTTGGGACAGCGTGTTCGAGATACGCAGTATTTT.

In this sample, this clonotype turned up many times. This rearrangement joins TRBV5-1 to TRBJ2-1; 8 nucleotides line up with TRBD1. From germline, CDR1 is SGHRS and CDR2 YFSETQ. V was pared by 4 bases and J by 3 bases, with 3 bases of the junction left unmatched. This CDR3 is 14 amino acids long. Here the CDR3 DNA reads TGCGCCAGCAGCATGGGACAGGACTACAATGAGCAGTTCTTC. Translation: CASSMGQDYNEQFF.